The 4 T cell receptor beta chains given below trace back to one sample, sequenced in a study of Ad26.COV2.S vaccination and SARS-CoV-2 variants. Libraries were prepared by immunoSEQ multiplex PCR; TCRdb keeps only in-frame clonotypes and omits some of them. The sample has about 480,000 clones; around nine tenths are singletons. Treatment denoted: some 19 received Ad26.COV2.S at low or high dose, single or two shots; roughly 5 received placebo; per-sample allocation not given. All samples were drawn on day 63, counting from the first vaccine or placebo injection. The sequenced sample was peripheral blood, obtained in a trial of Ad26.COV2.S vaccine versus placebo. The receptors shown here come from a person aged 18-60 years who received the Ad26.COV2.S COVID-19 vaccine or a placebo.

Only a few counts were recorded for this clone. The chain joins TRBV29-1 to TRBJ2-7; perhaps TRBD2 as D (6 bases). Germline V CDR1 and CDR2: SQVTM, ANQGSEA. Trimming pared 0 bases from V and 8 bases from J, leaving 8 bases between. The CDR3 is made up of 11 amino acids. This chain's CDR3 is CSVEEREQQYF. CDR3 nucleotides: TGCAGCGTTGAAGAACGGGAGCAGCAGTACTTC.

This clone has more than one count but fewer than ten. V usage is TRBV10-3 and J usage is TRBJ1-5; 8 nucleotides agree with TRBD1. From germline, CDR1 is ENHRY and CDR2 SYGVKD. The CDR3 is 13 amino acids. V shed 10 bases, J shed 10 bases, and the junction held 12 bases outside the gene matches. The CDR3 loop is CATSPGQDRPQHF. In DNA form, the CDR3 reads TGTGCCACCAGCCCGGGACAGGACAGACCCCAGCATTTT.

V usage is TRBV10-3 and J usage is TRBJ2-3, with D unresolved. V gave up 3 bases and J gave up 9 bases, with 10 bases separating them. Germline CDR1 is ENHRY and CDR2 is SYGVKD. The CDR3 length is 12 residues. This CDR3 is CAISESSETQYF. The CDR3 nucleotides read TGTGCCATCAGTGAATCGAGCGAGACGCAGTATTTT.

CDR3 nucleotides: TGTGCCAGCAGTTTCAGTCAGGGCTATGGCTACACCTTC. Protein product: CASSFSQGYGYTF. J is TRBJ1-2 and V is TRBV12-3 or TRBV12-4, with a weak D call TRBD1 (5 bases). V dropped 3 bases and J dropped 4 bases, with 9 bases sitting between them. The CDR3 is 13 residues long.